The sequence of this TCR beta chain was determined in a study of vaccination and CD4 T cells after COVID-19. The CDR3 spans 17 residues, counting both ends. Researchers used the Oncomine TCR Beta short-read assay to sequence DNA from cultured CD4+ T cells. Genomic DNA was taken out of cultured CD4+ T cells by extraction. TCRdb called the PCR reads again in MiXCR, with one record for every CDR3 protein. The data hold some 7,600 distinct CDR3 sequences, with roughly 30% observed a single time. Documented treatment: approximately nine-day PBMC culture with coronavirus spike peptide pools or control peptides (ViraFEST assay). From the unexposed donor, CD4+ T cells were collected ahead of the COVID-19 pandemic (2011-2018). Researchers challenged CD4+ T cells from unexposed donors with SARS-CoV-2 S/N and four cold-coronavirus spikes, cells permitting. A note on this clonotype: Its specificity is not known. The DNA is left out, because the CDR3 cannot be placed on it with certainty; the CDR3 is given as TCRdb lists it.

The TCR comes from a human donor in good health. Specimen: CD4+ T cells from blood, cultured in vitro. This chain uses TRBV7-5 with TRBJ1-2; TRBD1 was called by the table and not checked on the DNA. TRBV7-5 constitutes a pseudogene. This CDR3 reads CISVPEAYDSTNYGYTF.